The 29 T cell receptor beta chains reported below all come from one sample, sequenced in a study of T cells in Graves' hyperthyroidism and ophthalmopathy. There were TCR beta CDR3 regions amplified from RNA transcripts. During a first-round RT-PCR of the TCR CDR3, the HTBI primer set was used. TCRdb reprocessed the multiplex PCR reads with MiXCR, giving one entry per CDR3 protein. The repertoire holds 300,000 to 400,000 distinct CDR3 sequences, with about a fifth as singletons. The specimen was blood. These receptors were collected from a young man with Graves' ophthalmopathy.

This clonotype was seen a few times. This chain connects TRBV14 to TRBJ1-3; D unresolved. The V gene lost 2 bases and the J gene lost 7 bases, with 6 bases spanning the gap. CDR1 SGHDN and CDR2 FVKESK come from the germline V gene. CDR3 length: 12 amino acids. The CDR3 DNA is TGTGCCAGCAGCCAAATTGCGAACACCATATATTTT. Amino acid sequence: CASSQIANTIYF.

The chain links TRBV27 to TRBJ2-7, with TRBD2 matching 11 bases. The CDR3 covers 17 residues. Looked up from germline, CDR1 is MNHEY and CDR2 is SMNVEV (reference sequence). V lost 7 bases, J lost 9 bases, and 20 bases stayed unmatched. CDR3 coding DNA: TGTGCCAGCACCAACCGCACTAGCGGGAGTCTCCCAACCGGGCAGTACTTC. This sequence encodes CASTNRTSGSLPTGQYF.

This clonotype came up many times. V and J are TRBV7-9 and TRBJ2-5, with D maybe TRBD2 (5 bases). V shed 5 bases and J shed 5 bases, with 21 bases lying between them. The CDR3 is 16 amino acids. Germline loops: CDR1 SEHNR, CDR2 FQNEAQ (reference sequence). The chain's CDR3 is CASSPPGVLVIETQYF. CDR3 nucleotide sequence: TGTGCCAGCAGCCCCCCTGGTGTACTAGTCATCGAGACCCAGTACTTC.

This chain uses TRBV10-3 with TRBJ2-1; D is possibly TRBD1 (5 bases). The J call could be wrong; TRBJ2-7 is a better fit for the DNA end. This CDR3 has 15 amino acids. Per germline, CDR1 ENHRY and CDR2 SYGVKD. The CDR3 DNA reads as TGTGCCATCAGTGAGGGGGCTCACGAATACAATGAGCAGTACTTC. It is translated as CAISEGAHEYNEQYF.

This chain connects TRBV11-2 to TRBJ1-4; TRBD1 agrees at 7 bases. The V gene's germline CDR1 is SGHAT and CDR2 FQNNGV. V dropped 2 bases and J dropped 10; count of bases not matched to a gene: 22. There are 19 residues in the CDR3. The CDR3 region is CASSLYSSTGTHPEGKLFF. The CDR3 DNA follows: TGTGCCAGCAGCTTATATTCCTCGACAGGGACTCATCCCGAGGGAAAACTGTTTTTT.

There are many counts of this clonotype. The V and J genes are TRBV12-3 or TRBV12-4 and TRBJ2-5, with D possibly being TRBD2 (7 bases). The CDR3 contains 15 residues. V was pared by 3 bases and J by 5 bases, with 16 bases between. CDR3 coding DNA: TGTGCCAGCAGTTTCGCGGGGGCCCTCGGGGAGACCCAGTACTTC. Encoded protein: CASSFAGALGETQYF.

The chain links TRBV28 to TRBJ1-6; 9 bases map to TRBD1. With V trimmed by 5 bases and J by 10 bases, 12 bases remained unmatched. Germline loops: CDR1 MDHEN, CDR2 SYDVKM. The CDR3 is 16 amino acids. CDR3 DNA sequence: TGTGCCAGCAGTCGCCCCGGGACAGGGCTGGGGTCACCCCTCCACTTT. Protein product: CASSRPGTGLGSPLHF.

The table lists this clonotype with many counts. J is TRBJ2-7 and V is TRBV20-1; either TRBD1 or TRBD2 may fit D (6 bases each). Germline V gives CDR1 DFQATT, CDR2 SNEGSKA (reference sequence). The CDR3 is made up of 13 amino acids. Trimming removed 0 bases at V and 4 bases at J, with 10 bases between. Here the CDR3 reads CSAREGGTYEQYF. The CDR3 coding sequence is TGCAGTGCTAGAGAGGGGGGCACTTACGAGCAGTACTTC.

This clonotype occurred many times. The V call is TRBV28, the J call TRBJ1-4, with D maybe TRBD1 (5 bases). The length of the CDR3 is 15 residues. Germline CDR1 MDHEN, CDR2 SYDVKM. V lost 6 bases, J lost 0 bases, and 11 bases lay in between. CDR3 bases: TGTGCCAGCAGCCCCCAGGGTACAACTAATGAAAAACTGTTTTTT. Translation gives CASSPQGTTNEKLFF.

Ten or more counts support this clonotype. The CDR3 DNA follows: TGTGCCAGCAGCCAACCCCCGGGGCCCCAGCATTTT. Amino acid sequence: CASSQPPGPQHF. The chain employs TRBV2 and TRBJ1-5; D gene uncertain. Germline CDR1 is SNHLY and CDR2 is FYNNEI. V was shortened by 6 bases and J by 9 bases, with 12 bases between the two germline ends. The CDR3 extends over 12 amino acids.

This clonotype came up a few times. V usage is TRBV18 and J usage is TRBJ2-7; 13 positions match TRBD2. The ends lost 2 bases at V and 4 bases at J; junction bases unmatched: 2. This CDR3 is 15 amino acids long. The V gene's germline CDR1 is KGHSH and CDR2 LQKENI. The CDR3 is CASSPTTSGGYEQYF. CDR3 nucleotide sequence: TGTGCCAGCTCACCAACGACTAGCGGGGGGTACGAGCAGTACTTC.

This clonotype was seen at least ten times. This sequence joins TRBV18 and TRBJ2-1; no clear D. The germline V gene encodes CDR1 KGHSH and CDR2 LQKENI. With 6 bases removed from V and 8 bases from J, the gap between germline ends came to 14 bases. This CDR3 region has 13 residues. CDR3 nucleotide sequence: TGTGCCAGCTCCCAGTCGTTGGTAGATGAGCAGTTCTTC. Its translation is CASSQSLVDEQFF. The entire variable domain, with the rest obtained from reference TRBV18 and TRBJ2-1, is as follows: NAGVMQNPRHLVRRRGQEARLRCSPMKGHSHVYWYRQLPEEGLKFMVYLQKENIIDESGMPKERFSAEFPKEGPSILRIQQVVRGDSAAYFCASSQSLVDEQFFGPGTRLTVL.

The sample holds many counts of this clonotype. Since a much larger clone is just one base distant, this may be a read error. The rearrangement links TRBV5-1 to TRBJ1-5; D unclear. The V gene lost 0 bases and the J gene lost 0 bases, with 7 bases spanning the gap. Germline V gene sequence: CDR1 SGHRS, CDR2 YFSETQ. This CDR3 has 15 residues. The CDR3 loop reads CASSLDGDSNQPQHF. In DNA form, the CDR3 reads TGCGCCAGCAGCTTGGACGGAGATAGCAATCAGCCCCAGCATTTT.

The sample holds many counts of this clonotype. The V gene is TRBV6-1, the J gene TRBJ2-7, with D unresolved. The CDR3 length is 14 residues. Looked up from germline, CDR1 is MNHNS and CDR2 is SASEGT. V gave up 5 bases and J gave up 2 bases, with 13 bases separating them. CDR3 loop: CASSSWTDPYEQYF. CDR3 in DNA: TGTGCCAGCAGTTCTTGGACGGACCCCTACGAGCAGTACTTC.

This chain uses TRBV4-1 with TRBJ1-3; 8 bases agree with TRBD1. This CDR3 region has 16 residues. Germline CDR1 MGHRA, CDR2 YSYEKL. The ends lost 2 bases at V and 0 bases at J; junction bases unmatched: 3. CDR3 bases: TGCGCCAGCAGCCAACCGACAGGGGACTCTGGAAACACCATATATTTT. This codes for CASSQPTGDSGNTIYF.

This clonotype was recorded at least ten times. The CDR3 DNA follows: TGTGCCAGCAGCCAAGGGGACAGCAGACTGGGCTACACCTTC. It yields the protein CASSQGDSRLGYTF. This chain joins TRBV14 and TRBJ1-2, with TRBD1 matching 7 bases. V was clipped by 1 base and J by 8 bases; unmatched bases: 7. This CDR3 spans 14 amino acids. CDR1 SGHDN and CDR2 FVKESK come from the germline V gene.

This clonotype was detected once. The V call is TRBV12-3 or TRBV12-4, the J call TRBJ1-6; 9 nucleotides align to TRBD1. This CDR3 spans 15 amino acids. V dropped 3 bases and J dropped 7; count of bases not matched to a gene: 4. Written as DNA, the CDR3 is TGTGCCAGCAGTTTCGGGGGGACAGGGAATTCACCCCTCCACTTT. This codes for CASSFGGTGNSPLHF.

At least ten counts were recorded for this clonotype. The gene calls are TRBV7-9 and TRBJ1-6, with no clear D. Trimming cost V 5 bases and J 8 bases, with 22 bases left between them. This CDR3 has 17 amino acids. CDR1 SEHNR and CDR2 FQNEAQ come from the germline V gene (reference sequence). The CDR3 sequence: CASSPGVGGKVYSPLHF. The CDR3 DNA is TGTGCCAGCAGCCCAGGCGTGGGAGGGAAGGTTTATTCACCCCTCCACTTT.

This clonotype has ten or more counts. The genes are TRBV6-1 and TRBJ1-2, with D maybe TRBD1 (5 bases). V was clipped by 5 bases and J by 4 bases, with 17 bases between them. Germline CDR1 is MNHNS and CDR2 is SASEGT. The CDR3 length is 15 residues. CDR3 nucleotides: TGTGCCAGCAGTTCCTTTGGGGCCTCGGTCTATGGCTACACCTTC. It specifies CASSSFGASVYGYTF.

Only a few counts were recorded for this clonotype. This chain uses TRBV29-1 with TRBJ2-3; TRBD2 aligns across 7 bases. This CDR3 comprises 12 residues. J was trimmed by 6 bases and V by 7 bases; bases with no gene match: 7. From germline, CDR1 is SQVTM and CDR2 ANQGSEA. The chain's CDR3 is CSGRLAFDTQYF. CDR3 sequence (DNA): TGCAGCGGCCGACTAGCCTTTGATACGCAGTATTTT.

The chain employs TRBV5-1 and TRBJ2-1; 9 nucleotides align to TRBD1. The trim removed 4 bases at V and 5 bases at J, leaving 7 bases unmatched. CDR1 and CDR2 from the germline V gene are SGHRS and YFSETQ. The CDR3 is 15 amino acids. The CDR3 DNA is TGCGCCAGCAGCACCTTCGGGACAGGGAACAATGAGCAGTTCTTC. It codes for CASSTFGTGNNEQFF.

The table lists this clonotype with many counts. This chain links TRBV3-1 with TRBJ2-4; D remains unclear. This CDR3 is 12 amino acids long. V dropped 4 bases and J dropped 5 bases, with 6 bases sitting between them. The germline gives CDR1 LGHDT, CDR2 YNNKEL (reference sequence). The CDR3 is CASSRGENIQYF. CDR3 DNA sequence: TGTGCCAGCAGCCGTGGGGAAAACATTCAGTACTTC.

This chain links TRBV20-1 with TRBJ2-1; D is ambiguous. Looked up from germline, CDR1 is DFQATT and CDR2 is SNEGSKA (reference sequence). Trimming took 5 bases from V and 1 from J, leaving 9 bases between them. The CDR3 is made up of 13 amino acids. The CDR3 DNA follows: TGCAGTGCTTCAGACGCATCCTACAATGAGCAGTTCTTC. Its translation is CSASDASYNEQFF.

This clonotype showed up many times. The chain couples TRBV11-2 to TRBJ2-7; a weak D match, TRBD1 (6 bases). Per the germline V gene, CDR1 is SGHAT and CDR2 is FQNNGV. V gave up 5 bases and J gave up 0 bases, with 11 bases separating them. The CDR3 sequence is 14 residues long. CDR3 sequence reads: CASSQGDTSYEQYF. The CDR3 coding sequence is TGTGCCAGCAGCCAAGGGGACACCTCCTACGAGCAGTACTTC.

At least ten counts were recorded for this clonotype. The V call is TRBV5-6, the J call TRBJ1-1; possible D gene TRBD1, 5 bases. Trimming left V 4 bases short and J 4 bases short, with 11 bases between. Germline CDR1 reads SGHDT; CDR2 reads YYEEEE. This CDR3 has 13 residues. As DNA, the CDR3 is TGTGCCAGCAGCCGTGCCAGGGCCACTGAAGCTTTCTTT. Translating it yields CASSRARATEAFF.

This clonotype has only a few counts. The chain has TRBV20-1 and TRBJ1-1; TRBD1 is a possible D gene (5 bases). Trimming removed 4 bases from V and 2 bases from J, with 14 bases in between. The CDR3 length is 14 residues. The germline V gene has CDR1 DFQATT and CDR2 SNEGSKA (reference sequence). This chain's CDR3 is CSATASDSNTEAFF. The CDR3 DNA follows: TGCAGTGCTACCGCGTCCGACAGCAACACTGAAGCTTTCTTT.

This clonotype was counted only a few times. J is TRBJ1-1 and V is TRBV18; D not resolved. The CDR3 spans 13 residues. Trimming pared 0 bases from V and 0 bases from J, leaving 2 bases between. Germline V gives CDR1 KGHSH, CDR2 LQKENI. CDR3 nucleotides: TGTGCCAGCTCACCACCGCTGAACACTGAAGCTTTCTTT. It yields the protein CASSPPLNTEAFF.

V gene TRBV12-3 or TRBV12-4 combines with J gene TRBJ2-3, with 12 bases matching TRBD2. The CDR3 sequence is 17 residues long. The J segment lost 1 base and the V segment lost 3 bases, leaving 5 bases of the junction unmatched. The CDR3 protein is CASSFVRLAGGTDTQYF. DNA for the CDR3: TGTGCCAGCAGTTTCGTAAGACTAGCGGGGGGCACAGATACGCAGTATTTT.

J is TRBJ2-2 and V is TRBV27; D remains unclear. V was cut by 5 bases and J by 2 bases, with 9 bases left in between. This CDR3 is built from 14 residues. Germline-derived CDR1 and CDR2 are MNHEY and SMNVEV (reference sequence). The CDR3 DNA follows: TGTGCCAGCAGTAGGACCGTAAACACCGGGGAGCTGTTTTTT. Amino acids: CASSRTVNTGELFF.